A selection of T cell receptor beta chains follows, all from one sample in a study of OX40 agonist ivuxolimab in advanced cancers. Using immunoSEQ multiplex PCR, the repertoire was profiled, and TCRdb retains in-frame clones only, with some absent. The top ten clones hold roughly 20% of a sample with 75,000 to 80,000 clones, approximately 93% of them seen once. The sample consisted of CD4+ or CD8+ T cells sorted from blood, taken in a trial of the OX40 agonist ivuxolimab. The receptors were gathered from an adult with an advanced solid tumor such as melanoma, head and neck, liver or kidney cancer. CDR3s include the opening cysteine and the closing phenylalanine or tryptophan. A D gene is named only where the DNA matches it firmly. Some rows mark clone size as missing; the rest say once, few, many or name a class of expanded clone.

abundance	d_gene	v_gene	len	j_gene	CDR3aa	CDR3nt
.	TRBD1	TRBV7-8	15	TRBJ1-5	CASSFLGGDGQPQHF	TGTGCCAGCAGCTTCTTAGGGGGCGACGGTCAGCCCCAGCATTTT
.	.	TRBV19	14	TRBJ1-1	CASSLQGPNTEAFF	TGTGCCAGTAGTCTGCAGGGCCCGAACACTGAAGCTTTCTTT
once	TRBD1	TRBV15	13	TRBJ1-4	CATGTVAYEKLFF	TGTGCCACGGGGACAGTCGCCTATGAAAAACTGTTTTTT
.	TRBD1	TRBV27	13	TRBJ2-1	CASSLGQGGEQFF	TGTGCCAGCAGTTTAGGACAGGGCGGTGAGCAGTTCTTC
.	TRBD1	TRBV6-5	16	TRBJ2-7	CASSYVTGTAKSEQYF	TGTGCCAGCAGTTACGTCACTGGGACAGCGAAATCCGAGCAGTACTTC
few	.	TRBV11-3	11	TRBJ2-1	CASSLRGSALF	TGTGCCAGCAGCTTACGAGGGAGCGCGCTCTTC
.	.	TRBV9	15	TRBJ2-3	CASSSGDSSTDTQYF	TGTGCCAGCAGCTCCGGGGACTCCAGCACAGATACGCAGTATTTT
.	.	TRBV11-2	14	TRBJ2-7	CASSLVPGSHEQYF	TGTGCCAGCAGCTTAGTTCCAGGGTCCCACGAGCAGTACTTC
.	.	TRBV6-1	13	TRBJ1-1	CASGKTVLLEAFF	TGTGCCAGCGGAAAGACAGTGCTCCTTGAAGCTTTCTTT
.	.	TRBV5-5	14	TRBJ2-7	CASSRHPTGLEQYF	TGTGCCAGCAGCCGCCACCCGACAGGTCTCGAGCAGTACTTC
.	.	TRBV19	12	TRBJ2-1	CASKNGDDEQFF	TGTGCCAGTAAAAATGGGGATGATGAGCAGTTCTTC
.	.	TRBV9	15	TRBJ1-6	CASSLRGLLGSPLHF	TGTGCCAGCAGCCTCCGGGGGCTTTTGGGTTCACCCCTCCACTTT
.	.	TRBV5-5	16	TRBJ1-5	CASSFGAGVENQPQHF	TGTGCCAGCAGCTTTGGGGCCGGGGTAGAAAATCAGCCCCAGCATTTT
.	.	TRBV2	16	TRBJ2-1	CASSPETGDSYNEQFF	TGTGCCAGCAGCCCTGAGACAGGCGACAGCTACAATGAGCAGTTCTTC
.	.	TRBV14	13	TRBJ2-7	CASSQVHAYEQYF	TGTGCCAGCAGCCAAGTACATGCCTACGAGCAGTACTTC
.	TRBD1	TRBV4-1	15	TRBJ1-5	CASSSGQGGDQPQHF	TGCGCCAGCAGCTCGGGACAGGGCGGTGATCAGCCCCAGCATTTT
.	.	TRBV4-3	15	TRBJ1-1	CASSQGQWGNTEAFF	TGCGCCAGCAGCCAAGGACAGTGGGGGAACACTGAAGCTTTCTTT
once	.	TRBV5-1	14	TRBJ1-3	CASSLGRSGNTIYF	TGCGCCAGCAGCTTAGGGAGGTCTGGAAACACCATATATTTT
.	TRBD1	TRBV7-9	16	TRBJ2-7	CASSLGGTGPYYEQYF	TGTGCCAGCAGCTTAGGGGGGACAGGGCCCTACTACGAGCAGTACTTC
.	TRBD2	TRBV7-2	15	TRBJ2-1	CASSFGTSGSNEQFF	TGTGCCAGCAGCTTCGGGACTAGCGGGAGCAATGAGCAGTTCTTC
.	.	TRBV7-9	19	TRBJ2-5	CASSRPLDKDPTPEETQYF	TGTGCCAGCAGCCGCCCCCTCGACAAGGACCCGACCCCCGAAGAGACCCAGTACTTC
.	.	TRBV4-1	15	TRBJ1-2	CASSQGQGESYGYTF	TGCGCCAGCAGCCAAGGGCAGGGTGAAAGCTATGGCTACACCTTC